One sample yielded the 18 T cell receptor beta chains listed below, sequenced in a study of CD4 T cells in relation to SARS-CoV-2 and coronaviruses. No antigens are known for them. Before the COVID-19 pandemic, during about 2010-2018, CD4+ T cells were taken from unexposed donors. Isolation of CD4+ T cells took place after about eleven days in culture. Libraries were prepared by immunoSEQ multiplex PCR; TCRdb keeps only in-frame clonotypes and omits some of them. The table shows under 20,000 clones, with roughly 78% occurring only once. Sample: CD4+ T cells from PBMCs, cultured in vitro. These receptors were obtained from a human donor in good health.

This clone was detected a few times. The rearrangement links TRBV9 to TRBJ2-3, with D tentatively TRBD1 (5 bases). The CDR3 spans 17 residues. The germline gives CDR1 SGDLS, CDR2 YYNGEE. Trimming shortened V by 0 bases and J by 3 bases, and 17 bases separated the two germline ends. The CDR3 protein is CASSVGSGAPGTDTQYF. DNA for the CDR3: TGTGCCAGCAGCGTAGGATCAGGAGCCCCAGGGACAGATACGCAGTATTTT. The variable domain in full, completed from reference TRBV9 and TRBJ2-3, reads DSGVTQTPKHLITATGQRVTLRCSPRSGDLSVYWYQQSLDQGLQFLIQYYNGEERAKGNILERFSAQQFPDLHSELNLSSLELGDSALYFCASSVGSGAPGTDTQYFGPGTRLTVL.

The chain is built from TRBV4-1 and TRBJ2-3; 7 positions agree with TRBD1. V shed 3 bases and J 1 base; nucleotides not matched to a gene: 4. This CDR3 comprises 15 residues. The germline V gene encodes CDR1 MGHRA and CDR2 YSYEKL. CDR3 sequence reads: CASSQSGQGTDTQYF. The CDR3 coding sequence is TGCGCCAGCAGCCAGTCTGGACAGGGCACAGATACGCAGTATTTT.

J is TRBJ1-2 and V is TRBV5-6; D may be TRBD1 (6 bases). This CDR3 spans 15 amino acids. In germline, CDR1 is SGHDT, CDR2 YYEEEE. V was cut by 0 bases and J by 2 bases, with 11 bases left in between. The DNA for the CDR3 is TGTGCCAGCAGCTTGGCACAGGGATCCAACTATGGCTACACCTTC. This codes for CASSLAQGSNYGYTF.

V gene TRBV20-1 combines with J gene TRBJ2-7; 7 nucleotides match TRBD2. CDR3 size: 13 residues. V lost 5 bases to trimming and J lost 3 bases; unmatched junction nucleotides: 7. CDR1 is DFQATT, CDR2 SNEGSKA, per germline (reference sequence). Here the CDR3 DNA reads TGCAGTGCTGGTGGGGGGGGGTTCTACGAGCAGTACTTC. Protein sequence: CSAGGGGFYEQYF.

There are a few counts of this clone. The chain links TRBV11-2 to TRBJ1-1; possible D gene TRBD1, 6 bases. CDR3 length: 14 amino acids. Trimming took 4 bases from V and 0 from J, leaving 9 bases between them. Germline V gene lookup returns CDR1 SGHAT and CDR2 FQNNGV. The CDR3 loop reads CASSSQGLNTEAFF. The CDR3 DNA follows: TGTGCCAGCAGCTCCCAGGGGCTGAACACTGAAGCTTTCTTT.

The chain recombines TRBV12-5 with TRBJ1-2; 9 bases are a match to TRBD1. The CDR3 spans 17 residues. From germline, CDR1 is LGHNT and CDR2 FRNRAP. Unmatched junction bases numbered 11, after V lost 2 bases and J lost 4 bases. CDR3 residues: CASGLMIRDRVVYGYTF. CDR3 DNA: TGTGCTAGTGGTTTGATGATCCGGGACAGGGTTGTCTATGGCTACACCTTC.

This clone was counted only a few times. This chain joins TRBV7-9 and TRBJ2-7, with TRBD1 identical over 7 bases. J was trimmed by 3 bases and V by 5 bases; bases with no gene match: 7. CDR3 length equals 14 residues. CDR1 and CDR2 from the germline V gene are SEHNR and FQNEAQ (reference sequence). CDR3 sequence reads: CASSPRDRVYEQYF. The CDR3 DNA is TGTGCCAGCAGCCCCCGGGACAGAGTCTACGAGCAGTACTTC.

The J gene is TRBJ2-3, the V gene TRBV5-8; perhaps D is TRBD1 or TRBD2 (5 bases each). CDR1 is SGHTS, CDR2 YDEGEE, per germline. The CDR3 is 15 residues long. The V and J ends lost 2 bases and 0 bases respectively, with 10 bases between them. The CDR3 nucleotides read TGTGCCAGCAGCTTTGGGGGAATCAGCACAGATACGCAGTATTTT. The encoded protein is CASSFGGISTDTQYF.

The V and J genes are TRBV28 and TRBJ1-2; TRBD1 matches at 8 bases. Germline trimming cut 6 bases from V and 8 bases from J; bases unmatched to any gene: 8. CDR3 size: 13 residues. Germline values: CDR1 MDHEN, CDR2 SYDVKM. CDR3 protein: CASRPTGVGGYTF. CDR3 DNA sequence: TGTGCCAGCAGGCCGACAGGGGTAGGGGGCTACACCTTC.

The V gene is TRBV15, the J gene TRBJ2-1; 8 positions match TRBD1. From germline, CDR1 is LNHNV and CDR2 YYDKDF (reference sequence). V was pared by 0 bases and J by 7 bases, with 5 bases of the junction left unmatched. This CDR3 contains 15 residues. Here the CDR3 reads CATSRERQGANEQFF. In DNA form, the CDR3 reads TGTGCCACCAGCAGAGAAAGGCAGGGGGCGAATGAGCAGTTCTTC.

This clone was counted between two and nine times. The CDR3 loop reads CATSESGTGYGYTF. CDR3 nucleotide sequence: TGTGCCACCAGTGAATCGGGGACAGGGTATGGCTACACCTTC. The chain employs TRBV24-1 and TRBJ1-2; TRBD1 agrees at 9 bases. In germline, CDR1 is KGHDR, CDR2 SFDVKD. J lost 5 bases, V lost 4 bases, and 4 bases had no gene match. The CDR3 contains 14 residues.

This clone was observed a single time. This sequence joins TRBV27 and TRBJ2-3; D is possibly TRBD2 (5 bases). Between the trimmed V and J ends, which lost 8 bases and 5 bases, there was a span of 8 bases. Germline V gene sequence: CDR1 MNHEY, CDR2 SMNVEV (reference sequence). This CDR3 comprises 11 residues. The CDR3 spells CASSGKDTQYF. CDR3 nucleotide sequence: TGTGCCAGCTCGGGGAAAGATACGCAGTATTTT.

V is TRBV19 and J is TRBJ1-5; the D is unclear. This CDR3 has 16 amino acids. Germline V gene lookup returns CDR1 LNHDA and CDR2 SQIVND (reference sequence). Trimming stripped 2 bases from V and 0 bases from J, with 11 bases between. CDR3 bases: TGTGCCAGTAGTATACGACCCAAAAATAGCAATCAGCCCCAGCATTTT. This encodes CASSIRPKNSNQPQHF.

This chain links TRBV3-1 (or the pseudogene TRBV3-2) with TRBJ2-3; D is uncertain. CDR3 length equals 13 residues. Germline CDR1 LGHDT, CDR2 YNNKEL (reference sequence). Trimming cost V 3 bases and J 0 bases, with 4 bases left between them. The CDR3 DNA sequence: TGTGCCAGCAGCCAGCCTAGCACAGATACGCAGTATTTT. Translated: CASSQPSTDTQYF.

The chain combines TRBV9 with TRBJ2-7; D gene uncertain. The CDR3 runs 15 residues. From germline, CDR1 is SGDLS and CDR2 YYNGEE. V was shortened by 4 bases and J by 1 base, with 15 bases between the two germline ends. The CDR3 coding sequence is TGTGCCAGCAGCCCAGCCGGCACCGGTTCCTACGAGCAGTACTTC. Its translation: CASSPAGTGSYEQYF.

This clone turned up a few times. The chain recombines TRBV7-9 with TRBJ1-5, with D hard to call. Germline CDR1 SEHNR, CDR2 FQNEAQ (reference sequence). The CDR3 spans 13 residues. The germline V and J ends were trimmed by 3 bases and 2 bases, with 5 bases remaining between them. This CDR3 reads CASSFEGNQPQHF. The CDR3 DNA reads as TGTGCCAGCAGCTTTGAAGGCAATCAGCCCCAGCATTTT.

J is TRBJ2-7 and V is TRBV14; D is perhaps TRBD1 or TRBD2 (5 bases each). The germline V gene encodes CDR1 SGHDN and CDR2 FVKESK. This CDR3 region has 16 residues. Trimming removed 4 bases at V and 2 bases at J, with 18 bases between. CDR3 residues: CASSPINWDLAYEQYF. The CDR3 DNA sequence: TGTGCCAGCAGCCCCATTAATTGGGACCTCGCCTACGAGCAGTACTTC.

The chain carries TRBV9 and TRBJ1-2, with D hard to call. Germline lookup yields CDR1 SGDLS and CDR2 YYNGEE. V was pared by 5 bases and J by 5 bases, with 7 bases between. The CDR3 runs 11 residues. DNA for the CDR3: TGTGCCAGCAGGGGGTCGTATGGCTACACCTTC. The encoded protein is CASRGSYGYTF.